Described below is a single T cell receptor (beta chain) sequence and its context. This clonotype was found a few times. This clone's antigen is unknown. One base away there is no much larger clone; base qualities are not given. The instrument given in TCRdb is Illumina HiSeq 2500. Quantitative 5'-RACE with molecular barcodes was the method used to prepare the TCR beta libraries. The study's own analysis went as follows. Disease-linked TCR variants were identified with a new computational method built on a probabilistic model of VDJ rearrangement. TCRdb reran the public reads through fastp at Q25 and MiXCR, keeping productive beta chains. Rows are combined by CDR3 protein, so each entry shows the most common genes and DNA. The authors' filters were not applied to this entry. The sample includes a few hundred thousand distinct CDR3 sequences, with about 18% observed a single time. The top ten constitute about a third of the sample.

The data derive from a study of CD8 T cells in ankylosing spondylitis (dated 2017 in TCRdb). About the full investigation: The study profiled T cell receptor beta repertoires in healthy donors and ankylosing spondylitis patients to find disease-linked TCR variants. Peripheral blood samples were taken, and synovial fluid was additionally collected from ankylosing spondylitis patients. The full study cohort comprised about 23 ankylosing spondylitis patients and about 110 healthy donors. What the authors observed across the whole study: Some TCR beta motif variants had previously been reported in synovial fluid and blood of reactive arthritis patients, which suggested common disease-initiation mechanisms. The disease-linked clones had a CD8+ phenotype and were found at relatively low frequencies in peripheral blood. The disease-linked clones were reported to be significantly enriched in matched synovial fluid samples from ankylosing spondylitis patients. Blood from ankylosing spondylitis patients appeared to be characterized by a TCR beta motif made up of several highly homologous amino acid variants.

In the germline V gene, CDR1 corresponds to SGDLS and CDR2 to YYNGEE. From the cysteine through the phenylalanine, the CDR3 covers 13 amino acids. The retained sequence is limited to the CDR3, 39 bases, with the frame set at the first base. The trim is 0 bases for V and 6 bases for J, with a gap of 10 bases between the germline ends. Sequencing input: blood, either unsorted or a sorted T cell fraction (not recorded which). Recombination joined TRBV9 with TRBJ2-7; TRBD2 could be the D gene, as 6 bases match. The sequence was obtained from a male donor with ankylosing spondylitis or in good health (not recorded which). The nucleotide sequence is TGTGCCAGCAGCGTAGGCGGGACGGGCGAGCAGTACTTC. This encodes CASSVGGTGEQYF.